The 22 T cell receptor beta chains below were found in one sample sequenced in a study of OX40 agonist ivuxolimab in advanced cancers. TCRdb's table, derived via immunoSEQ multiplex PCR, lists solely in-frame clones and lacks some. The profile shows about 55,000 clones, around nine tenths of them singletons. Sequencing was performed on CD4+ or CD8+ T cells sorted from blood, taken in a trial of the OX40 agonist ivuxolimab. The source of these receptors is an adult with an advanced solid tumor such as melanoma, head and neck, liver or kidney cancer.

The chain uses TRBV19 and TRBJ1-2, with D perhaps matching TRBD1 (5 bases). CDR1 and CDR2 from the germline V gene are LNHDA and SQIVND (reference sequence). V was shortened by 7 bases and J by 5 bases, with 14 bases between the two germline ends. The CDR3 loop spans 13 amino acids. The chain's CDR3 is CASNPQGFYGYTF. The CDR3 region has the DNA TGTGCCAGTAATCCGCAGGGTTTTTATGGCTACACCTTC.

This sequence joins TRBV5-1 and TRBJ2-1, with D hard to call. Trimming stripped 0 bases from V and 0 bases from J, with 7 bases between. Looked up from germline, CDR1 is SGHRS and CDR2 is YFSETQ. The length of the CDR3 is 15 residues. CDR3 in amino acids: CASSLDSSSYNEQFF. CDR3 in DNA: TGCGCCAGCAGCTTGGATAGTAGCTCCTACAATGAGCAGTTCTTC.

The chain carries TRBV6-5 and TRBJ2-1; unclear D gene. This CDR3 has 12 amino acids. Trimming took 6 bases from V and 6 from J, leaving 9 bases between them. From germline, CDR1 is MNHEY and CDR2 SVGAGI. CDR3 amino acids: CASSTGGNEQFF. The DNA of the CDR3 is TGTGCCAGCAGCACCGGCGGCAATGAGCAGTTCTTC.

CDR3: CASRGEGYYEQYF. The CDR3 coding sequence is TGTGCCAGCAGGGGTGAAGGGTACTACGAGCAGTACTTC. The genes are TRBV7-2 and TRBJ2-7; D remains ambiguous. The CDR3 covers 13 residues. The germline V gene encodes CDR1 SGHTA and CDR2 FQGNSA. Trimming left V 6 bases short and J 3 bases short, with 12 bases between. Filled out from reference TRBV7-2 and TRBJ2-7, the complete variable domain reads GAGVSQSPSNKVTEKGKDVELRCDPISGHTALYWYRQSLGQGLEFLIYFQGNSAPDKSGLPSDRFSAERTGGSVSTLTIQRTQQEDSAVYLCASRGEGYYEQYFGPGTRLTVT.

This clone was seen just once. This chain uses TRBV2 with TRBJ1-5, with D unclear. The germline V gene encodes CDR1 SNHLY and CDR2 FYNNEI. The CDR3 covers 13 residues. The V gene lost 4 bases and the J gene lost 5 bases, with 9 bases spanning the gap. CDR3 protein: CASSADWDQPQHF. The CDR3 nucleotides are TGTGCCAGCAGTGCGGACTGGGATCAGCCCCAGCATTTT.

This chain links TRBV14 with TRBJ2-7; TRBD2 is a possible D gene (5 bases). The ends were cut back, 1 base at V and 4 bases at J, with 5 bases in the middle. Germline CDR1 and CDR2: SGHDN and FVKESK. The CDR3 totals 12 residues. CDR3 sequence reads: CASSQAGYEQYF. The CDR3 nucleotides are TGTGCCAGCAGCCAAGCGGGGTACGAGCAGTACTTC.

The V call is TRBV5-1, the J call TRBJ2-3; no clear D gene. The CDR3 has 15 residues. Between the trimmed V and J ends, which lost 0 bases and 2 bases, there was a span of 10 bases. Germline V CDR1 and CDR2: SGHRS, YFSETQ. CDR3 sequence reads: CASSLAAANTDTQYF. CDR3 sequence (DNA): TGCGCCAGCAGCTTGGCGGCAGCGAACACAGATACGCAGTATTTT.

This chain joins TRBV27 and TRBJ1-6, with 7 bases identical to TRBD1. V was pared by 5 bases and J by 5 bases, with 3 bases of the junction left unmatched. Germline V CDR1 and CDR2: MNHEY, SMNVEV (reference sequence). The length of the CDR3 is 14 residues. This chain's CDR3 is CASSLGQNNSPLHF. As DNA, the CDR3 is TGTGCCAGCAGTCTGGGACAGAATAATTCACCCCTCCACTTT.

The chain employs TRBV5-5 and TRBJ2-7; D unresolved. Trimming pared 1 base from V and 1 base from J, leaving 9 bases between. CDR3 length: 14 residues. Germline assignment: CDR1 SGHKS and CDR2 YYEKEE (reference sequence). The CDR3 protein is CASSLYVGSYEQYF. CDR3 nucleotide sequence: TGTGCCAGCAGCTTGTATGTCGGGTCCTACGAGCAGTACTTC.

This clone has just a few counts. Written as DNA, the CDR3 is TGTGCCAGCAGTTCCCCAATGCGGGCCTCCTACGAGCAGTACTTC. Translating gives CASSSPMRASYEQYF. The chain joins TRBV6-5 to TRBJ2-7, with D perhaps TRBD2 (5 bases). Germline assignment: CDR1 MNHEY and CDR2 SVGAGI. The CDR3 spans 15 residues. V was shortened by 4 bases and J by 0 bases, with 13 bases between the two germline ends.

This sequence joins TRBV28 and TRBJ2-1, with D perhaps matching TRBD1 or TRBD2 (5 bases each). Trimming stripped 2 bases from V and 0 bases from J, with 8 bases between. The germline V gene has CDR1 MDHEN and CDR2 SYDVKM. This CDR3 comprises 15 residues. The CDR3, as DNA: TGTGCCAGCAGTTTAGGGGGAAGCTCCTACAATGAGCAGTTCTTC. Its protein is CASSLGGSSYNEQFF.

V and J are TRBV12-2 and TRBJ2-1; the table's D gene call, TRBD2, was not cross checked with the DNA. TRBV12-2 is flagged as a pseudogene. The CDR3 runs 15 residues. CDR3: CASRFSSGRTNEQFF. The DNA of the CDR3 is TGTGCAAGTCGCTTCTCTAGCGGGAGAACGAATGAGCAGTTCTTC.

The rearrangement joins TRBV18 to TRBJ1-1; D call uncertain. The CDR3 totals 16 residues. Trimming left V 0 bases short and J 0 bases short, with 11 bases between. Germline V gene lookup returns CDR1 KGHSH and CDR2 LQKENI. This CDR3 is CASSPPTGGLNTEAFF. CDR3 nucleotide sequence: TGTGCCAGCTCACCACCGACCGGAGGTTTGAACACTGAAGCTTTCTTT.

The CDR3 nucleotides read TGTGCCAGCAGCGTTAAAGTCCAGAACACCGGGGAGCTGTTTTTT. Translated, it gives CASSVKVQNTGELFF. This chain links TRBV9 with TRBJ2-2, with no clear D. The CDR3 totals 15 residues. Germline CDR1 and CDR2: SGDLS and YYNGEE. Trimming removed 2 bases at V and 1 base at J, with 9 bases between.

Comment on this clone: A read error may account for a junction end that differs from germline. The chain employs TRBV15 and TRBJ2-7; D is unclear. Germline values: CDR1 LNHNV, CDR2 YYDKDF (reference sequence). The CDR3 has 15 residues. CDR3 amino acids: CATRRDRTALYEQYF. DNA for the CDR3: TGTGCCACCAGGAGAGATCGTACAGCCCTCTACGAGCAGTACTTC.

The chain uses TRBV15 and TRBJ1-2; D is uncertain. CDR1 LNHNV and CDR2 YYDKDF come from the germline V gene (reference sequence). V was cut by 0 bases and J by 4 bases, with 9 bases left in between. The CDR3 runs to 14 residues. The CDR3 here is CATSRDRESYGYTF. In nucleotides, the CDR3 is TGTGCCACCAGCAGAGACCGGGAGTCCTATGGCTACACCTTC.

This clone was found a few times. V is TRBV2 and J is TRBJ1-3; no clear D gene. Germline values: CDR1 SNHLY, CDR2 FYNNEI. The germline V and J ends were trimmed by 3 bases and 4 bases, with 4 bases remaining between them. The CDR3 has 12 amino acids. The CDR3 is CASSDLGNTIYF. In DNA form, the CDR3 reads TGTGCCAGCAGTGATCTGGGAAACACCATATATTTT.

The chain joins TRBV28 to TRBJ2-5; 8 bases are a match to TRBD2. CDR3 length equals 12 residues. The germline CDR1 and CDR2 sequences are MDHEN and SYDVKM. After removal of 4 bases from V and 5 bases from J, the junction contained 0 bases not matched to a gene. The CDR3 is CASSSGGETQYF. In DNA, the CDR3 is TGTGCCAGCAGTTCGGGGGGGGAGACCCAGTACTTC.

This chain uses TRBV7-9 with TRBJ2-7; the D is unclear. The CDR3 spans 12 residues. Germline CDR1 SEHNR, CDR2 FQNEAQ (reference sequence). Trimming shortened V by 5 bases and J by 1 base, and 6 bases separated the two germline ends. CDR3 sequence (DNA): TGTGCCAGCAGCCCTATATCCTACGAGCAGTACTTC. It translates to CASSPISYEQYF.

The genes are TRBV7-9 and TRBJ2-7; 8 bases align to TRBD2. With 6 bases clipped from V and 0 bases from J, the junction kept 7 bases outside the gene matches. This CDR3 comprises 15 residues. Germline V gives CDR1 SEHNR, CDR2 FQNEAQ (reference sequence). In DNA, the CDR3 is TGTGCCAGCAGGCGTAGCGGGACCAGCTCCTACGAGCAGTACTTC. The encoded protein is CASRRSGTSSYEQYF.

The chain links TRBV9 to TRBJ2-5; D may be TRBD1 or TRBD2 (5 bases each). CDR1 and CDR2 (germline): SGDLS, YYNGEE. This CDR3 spans 13 amino acids. V was cut by 0 bases and J by 5 bases, with 8 bases left in between. CDR3 sequence: CASSVAGTETQYF. The CDR3, as DNA: TGTGCCAGCAGCGTAGCAGGGACGGAGACCCAGTACTTC.

V and J are TRBV19 and TRBJ1-6; TRBD1 matches at 7 bases. Trimming at V came to 5 bases and at J to 9 bases, leaving 7 bases not matched to a gene. The CDR3 extends over 14 amino acids. Germline-derived CDR1 and CDR2 are LNHDA and SQIVND (reference sequence). The CDR3 loop is CASSPTGSSSPLHF. CDR3 DNA: TGTGCCAGTAGTCCGACAGGGAGCAGTTCACCCCTCCACTTT. The variable domain in full, with the rest retrieved from reference TRBV19 and TRBJ1-6, is DGGITQSPKYLFRKEGQNVTLSCEQNLNHDAMYWYRQDPGQGLRLIYYSQIVNDFQKGDIAEGYSVSREKKESFPLTVTSAQKNPTAFYLCASSPTGSSSPLHFGNGTRLTVT.